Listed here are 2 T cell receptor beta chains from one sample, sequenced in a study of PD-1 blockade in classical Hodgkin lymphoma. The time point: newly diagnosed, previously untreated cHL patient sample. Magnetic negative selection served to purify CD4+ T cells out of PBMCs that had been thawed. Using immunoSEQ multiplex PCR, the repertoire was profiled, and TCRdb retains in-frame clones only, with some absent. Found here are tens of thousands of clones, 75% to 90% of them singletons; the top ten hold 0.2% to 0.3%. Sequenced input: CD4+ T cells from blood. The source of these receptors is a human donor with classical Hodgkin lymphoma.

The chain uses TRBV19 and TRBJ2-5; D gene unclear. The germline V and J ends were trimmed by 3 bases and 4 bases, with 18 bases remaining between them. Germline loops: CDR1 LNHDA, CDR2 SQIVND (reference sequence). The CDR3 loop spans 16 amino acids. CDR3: CASSMLRSSGRETQYF. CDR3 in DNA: TGTGCCAGTAGTATGTTACGGAGCTCCGGCCGAGAGACCCAGTACTTC.

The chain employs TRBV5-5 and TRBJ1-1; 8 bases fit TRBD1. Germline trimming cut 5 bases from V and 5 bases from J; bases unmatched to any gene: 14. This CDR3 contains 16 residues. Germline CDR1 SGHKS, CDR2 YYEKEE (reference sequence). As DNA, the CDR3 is TGTGCCAGCAGTTCGGGTCGGGACAGGACATATACTGAAGCTTTCTTT. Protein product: CASSSGRDRTYTEAFF.